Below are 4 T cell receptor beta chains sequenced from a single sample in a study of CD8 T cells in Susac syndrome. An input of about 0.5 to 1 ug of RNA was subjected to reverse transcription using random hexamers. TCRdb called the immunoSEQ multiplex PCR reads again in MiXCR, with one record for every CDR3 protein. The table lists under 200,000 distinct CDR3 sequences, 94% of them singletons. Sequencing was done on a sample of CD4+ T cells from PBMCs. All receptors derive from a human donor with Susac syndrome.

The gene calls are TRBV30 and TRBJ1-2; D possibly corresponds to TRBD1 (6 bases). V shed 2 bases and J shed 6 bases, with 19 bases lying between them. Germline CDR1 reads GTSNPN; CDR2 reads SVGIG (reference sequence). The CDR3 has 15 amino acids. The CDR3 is CAWSKQGGGSDGYTF. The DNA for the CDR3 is TGTGCCTGGAGTAAACAGGGAGGCGGATCGGATGGCTACACCTTC.

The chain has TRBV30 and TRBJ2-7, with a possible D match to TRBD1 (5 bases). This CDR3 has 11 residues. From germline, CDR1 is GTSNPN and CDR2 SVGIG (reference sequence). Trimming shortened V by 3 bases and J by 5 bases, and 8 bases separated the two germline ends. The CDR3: CAWRQAHEQYF. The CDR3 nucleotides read TGTGCCTGGAGACAGGCCCACGAGCAGTACTTC.

DNA of the CDR3: TGTGCCATCGGGGACGGGAGCAATCAGCCCCAGCATTTT. Its translation: CAIGDGSNQPQHF. The chain recombines TRBV10-3 with TRBJ1-5; tentatively, D is TRBD1 (5 bases). The germline V gene encodes CDR1 ENHRY and CDR2 SYGVKD. The CDR3 has 13 amino acids. Trimming cost V 8 bases and J 1 base, with 9 bases left between them.

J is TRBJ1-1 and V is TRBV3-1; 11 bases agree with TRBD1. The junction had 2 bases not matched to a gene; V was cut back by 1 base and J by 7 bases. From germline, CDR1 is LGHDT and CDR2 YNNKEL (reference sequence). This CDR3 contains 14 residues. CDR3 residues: CASSQGTGGFEAFF. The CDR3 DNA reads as TGTGCCAGCAGCCAAGGGACAGGGGGCTTTGAAGCTTTCTTT.